The 19 T cell receptor beta chains given below trace back to one sample, sequenced in a study of cytomegalovirus exposure and HLA in healthy donors. A multiplex PCR was run with 60 Vbeta primers and 13 Jbeta primers. Some clones are missing from TCRdb's copy, which holds only in-frame ones; the method was immunoSEQ multiplex PCR. The sample carries 150,000 to 200,000 clones, 70% to 80% recorded once. Specimen: PBMCs. The origin of the receptors is a woman in her 30s in good health and CMV-seropositive.

The gene calls are TRBV19 and TRBJ2-1, with 7 bases that match TRBD2. The germline V gene encodes CDR1 LNHDA and CDR2 SQIVND (reference sequence). CDR3 size: 16 residues. The V gene end was trimmed by 6 bases and the J gene end by 3 bases; junction bases not matched to a gene: 11. In DNA, the CDR3 is TGTGCCAGTAGGCAGCATTCGAGCGGGAACTACAATGAGCAGTTCTTC. Its translation is CASRQHSSGNYNEQFF. Full variable domain (missing parts from reference TRBV19 and TRBJ2-1): DGGITQSPKYLFRKEGQNVTLSCEQNLNHDAMYWYRQDPGQGLRLIYYSQIVNDFQKGDIAEGYSVSREKKESFPLTVTSAQKNPTAFYLCASRQHSSGNYNEQFFGPGTRLTVL.

This clone was counted a few times. This chain's CDR3 is CASSLWTSFEQYF. In DNA, the CDR3 is TGTGCCAGCAGCCTATGGACTAGCTTTGAGCAGTACTTC. This chain joins TRBV7-2 and TRBJ2-7; 8 bases align to TRBD2. V lost 5 bases, J lost 7 bases, and 7 bases stayed unmatched. CDR1 and CDR2 (germline): SGHTA, FQGNSA. The CDR3 extends over 13 amino acids.

In its sample, this clone was seen a few times. The same CDR3 is also encoded by other DNA sequences in this sample. V usage is TRBV10-2 and J usage is TRBJ1-2; D is possibly TRBD1 (6 bases). Germline V gene data show CDR1 as WSHSY and CDR2 as SAAADI. The CDR3 extends over 13 amino acids. Between the trimmed V and J ends, which lost 2 bases and 2 bases, there was a span of 6 bases. Here the CDR3 reads CASSEQGNYGYTF. The CDR3 bases are TGCGCCAGCAGTGAGCAGGGGAACTATGGCTACACCTTC.

This clone was seen once. The CDR3 coding sequence is TGTGCCAGTAGTATCAGGGCGGGAGAAGAGTACGAGCAGTACTTC. It is translated as CASSIRAGEEYEQYF. The chain employs TRBV19 and TRBJ2-7; 7 bases match TRBD2. V lost 3 bases to trimming and J lost 4 bases; unmatched junction nucleotides: 9. CDR1 is LNHDA and CDR2 is SQIVND in the germline V gene (reference sequence). The CDR3 is made up of 15 amino acids.

This clone came up once. This rearrangement joins TRBV27 to TRBJ1-1; possible D gene TRBD1, 6 bases. V dropped 0 bases and J dropped 4 bases, with 15 bases sitting between them. CDR3 length equals 16 residues. CDR1 and CDR2 from the germline V gene are MNHEY and SMNVEV (reference sequence). In DNA form, the CDR3 reads TGTGCCAGCAGTTTATCGCCGGCGGGGGCGGTCACTGAAGCTTTCTTT. It specifies CASSLSPAGAVTEAFF.

This clone was observed a handful of times. The chain joins TRBV2 to TRBJ2-7; 11 positions match TRBD2. The V segment lost 2 bases and the J segment 4 bases; nucleotides outside the gene matches: 4. Germline loops: CDR1 SNHLY, CDR2 FYNNEI. The CDR3 loop spans 15 amino acids. CDR3 amino acids: CASSELAGGRYEQYF. The CDR3 DNA is TGTGCCAGCAGTGAACTAGCGGGAGGTCGGTACGAGCAGTACTTC.

The chain carries TRBV5-1 and TRBJ2-5; weak D call: TRBD1 (6 bases). V was pared by 0 bases and J by 1 base, with 16 bases between. The CDR3 is 17 residues long. Germline V gene data show CDR1 as SGHRS and CDR2 as YFSETQ. Here the CDR3 reads CASSLVFRGSGQETQYF. The CDR3 region has the DNA TGCGCCAGCAGCTTGGTGTTTAGGGGGTCAGGCCAAGAGACCCAGTACTTC.

The chain employs TRBV5-8 and TRBJ2-3; 8 bases fit TRBD2. The germline gives CDR1 SGHTS, CDR2 YDEGEE. The CDR3 sequence is 17 residues long. V was clipped by 2 bases and J by 1 base; unmatched bases: 9. The CDR3 nucleotides read TGTGCCAGCAGCTTAAGCCGGACTAGCAGAGGCACAGATACGCAGTATTTT. Amino acid sequence: CASSLSRTSRGTDTQYF.

J is TRBJ2-7 and V is TRBV5-5; possibly TRBD2 for D (5 bases). Germline V gene sequence: CDR1 SGHKS, CDR2 YYEKEE (reference sequence). The length of the CDR3 is 15 residues. Between the trimmed V and J ends, which lost 2 bases and 2 bases, there was a span of 14 bases. In nucleotides, the CDR3 is TGTGCCAGCAGCTTCGCCGCTAGCCTCACCTACGAGCAGTACTTC. Protein sequence: CASSFAASLTYEQYF.

The chain has TRBV6-1 and TRBJ1-1; D is uncertain. Between the trimmed V and J ends, which lost 5 bases and 12 bases, there was a span of 19 bases. The CDR3 is made up of 13 amino acids. Germline CDR1 and CDR2: MNHNS and SASEGT. This CDR3 reads CASSQSNSWRTFF. CDR3 DNA: TGTGCCAGCAGTCAGTCCAACTCCTGGCGGACTTTCTTT.

The V call is TRBV6-6, the J call TRBJ2-7; D call uncertain. Germline loops: CDR1 MNHNY, CDR2 SVGAGI (reference sequence). This CDR3 contains 14 residues. Trimming took off 2 bases at V and 2 bases at J, with 10 bases between the two ends. The CDR3 region is CASSYDTAAYEQYF. The CDR3 nucleotides are TGTGCCAGCAGTTACGACACAGCAGCCTACGAGCAGTACTTC.

The gene calls are TRBV5-6 and TRBJ1-2; 7 nucleotides align to TRBD1. CDR3 length equals 12 residues. V was clipped by 4 bases and J by 10 bases; unmatched bases: 7. Looked up from germline, CDR1 is SGHDT and CDR2 is YYEEEE. In DNA, the CDR3 is TGTGCCAGCAGCCAGGGGACAGCCGACTACACCTTC. Its protein is CASSQGTADYTF.

This clone was recorded a few times. In DNA, the CDR3 is TGCGCCAGCAGCTTGGTGGCAGGGGGCGCGATAAGCACAGATACGCAGTATTTT. Residues: CASSLVAGGAISTDTQYF. V is TRBV5-1 and J is TRBJ2-3; 8 bases agree with TRBD1. This CDR3 has 18 amino acids. With 0 bases clipped from V and 0 bases from J, the junction kept 9 bases outside the gene matches. The germline V gene has CDR1 SGHRS and CDR2 YFSETQ.

The sample holds one count of this clone. The CDR3 DNA sequence: TGTGCCAGTAGTGTGACAGGGGGCAGGGGGGAGACCCAGTACTTC. As protein: CASSVTGGRGETQYF. The chain uses TRBV19 and TRBJ2-5; 10 bases match TRBD1. Germline CDR1 reads LNHDA; CDR2 reads SQIVND (reference sequence). V lost 5 bases and J lost 5; bases outside the gene matches: 8. CDR3 length equals 15 residues.

This chain joins TRBV19 and TRBJ1-5, with D maybe TRBD1 (5 bases). This CDR3 has 14 residues. Germline assignment: CDR1 LNHDA and CDR2 SQIVND (reference sequence). V lost 8 bases and J lost 2, with 13 bases in between. CDR3 loop: CASQLGGGNQPQHF. In DNA form, the CDR3 reads TGTGCCAGTCAGCTCGGGGGTGGCAATCAGCCCCAGCATTTT.

The V and J genes are TRBV30 and TRBJ2-3; D may be TRBD1 (6 bases). This CDR3 is built from 16 residues. The ends were cut back, 2 bases at V and 3 bases at J, with 18 bases in the middle. Germline lookup yields CDR1 GTSNPN and CDR2 SVGIG (reference sequence). The CDR3 DNA reads as TGTGCCTGGAGTCTCAGACAGGCTAGGGGTACAGATACGCAGTATTTT. Amino acid sequence: CAWSLRQARGTDTQYF.

This clone was seen a handful of times. The CDR3 sequence is CASSPRGEVPRNEQFF. The DNA of the CDR3 is TGTGCCAGCAGCCCTCGGGGGGAGGTCCCGAGGAATGAGCAGTTCTTC. V is TRBV5-4 and J is TRBJ2-1; 7 positions agree with TRBD2. CDR3 length: 16 amino acids. The V and J ends lost 4 bases and 7 bases, in that order; junction bases with no gene match: 14. From germline, CDR1 is SGHNT and CDR2 YYREEE (reference sequence).

The chain joins TRBV7-8 to TRBJ2-3, with 10 bases aligning to TRBD2. CDR1 is SGHVS, CDR2 FQNEAQ, per germline. J lost 3 bases, V lost 4 bases, and 7 bases had no gene match. There are 16 residues in the CDR3. Here the CDR3 DNA reads TGTGCCAGCAGCTCCCACTTAGCGGGGGGTACAGATACGCAGTATTTT. Translated: CASSSHLAGGTDTQYF. Drawing the rest from reference TRBV7-8 and TRBJ2-3, the complete variable domain is GAGVSQSPRYKVAKRGQDVALRCDPISGHVSLFWYQQALGQGPEFLTYFQNEAQLDKSGLPSDRFFAERPEGSVSTLKIQRTQQEDSAVYLCASSSHLAGGTDTQYFGPGTRLTVL.

This clone was counted ten times or more. The chain combines TRBV6-6 with TRBJ2-3; 8 nucleotides line up with TRBD1. V was clipped by 10 bases and J by 2 bases; unmatched bases: 5. CDR3 length: 13 amino acids. The germline V gene encodes CDR1 MNHNY and CDR2 SVGAGI (reference sequence). The DNA of the CDR3 is TGTGCCACCGGACAGGGAAACACAGATACGCAGTATTTT. Translation gives CATGQGNTDTQYF.